The 13 T cell receptor beta chains reported below all come from one sample, sequenced in a study of OX40 agonist ivuxolimab in advanced cancers. Sequenced by immunoSEQ multiplex PCR; TCRdb stores in-frame clones only, minus some. The sample consists of 50,000 to 65,000 clones, approximately 91% of them appearing once. The sequences come from CD4+ or CD8+ T cells sorted from blood, collected in a trial of the OX40 agonist ivuxolimab. Source of these receptors: an adult with an advanced solid tumor such as melanoma, head and neck, liver or kidney cancer.

The V call is TRBV7-2, the J call TRBJ1-1; D uncertain. The germline V gene encodes CDR1 SGHTA and CDR2 FQGNSA. This CDR3 is built from 12 residues. The V end lost 5 bases, the J end lost 6 bases, and 10 bases lay between the germline ends. This chain's CDR3 is CASSRNQPEAFF. CDR3 bases: TGTGCCAGCAGCCGTAATCAGCCTGAAGCTTTCTTT.

This rearrangement joins TRBV9 to TRBJ2-2; D is uncertain. Germline V gene data show CDR1 as SGDLS and CDR2 as YYNGEE. V was clipped by 2 bases and J by 2 bases, with 1 base between them. The CDR3 spans 12 residues. In DNA, the CDR3 is TGTGCCAGCAGCGTTAACACCGGGGAGCTGTTTTTT. Translation: CASSVNTGELFF.

The CDR3 DNA sequence: TGTGCCAGCAGTTCTGGGACTAGCGGAACGATGTCAGGGACCCAGTACTTC. This sequence encodes CASSSGTSGTMSGTQYF. The chain joins TRBV28 to TRBJ2-5, with TRBD2 identical over 11 bases. V lost 4 bases to trimming and J lost 7 bases; unmatched junction nucleotides: 14. Germline values: CDR1 MDHEN, CDR2 SYDVKM. The length of the CDR3 is 17 residues. Filled out from reference TRBV28 and TRBJ2-5, the complete variable domain reads DVKVTQSSRYLVKRTGEKVFLECVQDMDHENMFWYRQDPGLGLRLIYFSYDVKMKEKGDIPEGYSVSREKKERFSLILESASTNQTSMYLCASSSGTSGTMSGTQYFGPGTRLLVL.

The chain joins TRBV6-6 to TRBJ1-5; 8 nucleotides match TRBD1. From germline, CDR1 is MNHNY and CDR2 SVGAGI (reference sequence). Trimming cost V 6 bases and J 2 bases; bases outside gene matches: 6. The CDR3 length is 15 residues. In DNA, the CDR3 is TGTGCCAGCAGGAGGACAGGGTACGGCAATCAGCCCCAGCATTTT. Protein product: CASRRTGYGNQPQHF.

The chain joins TRBV28 to TRBJ1-4; possibly TRBD1 for D (5 bases). There are 13 residues in the CDR3. Trimming took 10 bases from V and 7 from J, leaving 16 bases between them. CDR1 is MDHEN and CDR2 is SYDVKM in the germline V gene. The CDR3 is CATYFRTPEKLFF. CDR3 coding DNA: TGTGCCACCTATTTCAGGACACCTGAAAAACTGTTTTTT.

The V and J genes are TRBV28 and TRBJ1-5; D might be TRBD1 (5 bases). Germline loops: CDR1 MDHEN, CDR2 SYDVKM. The CDR3 runs 15 residues. Trimming cost V 4 bases and J 11 bases, with 21 bases left between them. CDR3: CASSSPTVLGRTQHF. The CDR3 nucleotides are TGTGCCAGCAGTTCCCCGACAGTCTTGGGCAGGACCCAGCATTTT.

The chain links TRBV11-2 to TRBJ1-3; no definite D call. The germline V and J ends were trimmed by 5 bases and 0 bases, with 11 bases remaining between them. The CDR3 is 15 amino acids. In germline, CDR1 is SGHAT, CDR2 FQNNGV. DNA for the CDR3: TGTGCCAGCAGCCTAGTCGTTCCCTCTGGAAACACCATATATTTT. Translated: CASSLVVPSGNTIYF. Full variable domain (remainder filled in from reference TRBV11-2 and TRBJ1-3): EAGVAQSPRYKIIEKRQSVAFWCNPISGHATLYWYQQILGQGPKLLIQFQNNGVVDDSQLPKDRFSAERLKGVDSTLKIQPAKLEDSAVYLCASSLVVPSGNTIYFGEGSWLTVV.

V usage is TRBV11-2 and J usage is TRBJ1-1; D gene uncertain. Trimming left V 2 bases short and J 12 bases short, with 13 bases between. Germline assignment: CDR1 SGHAT and CDR2 FQNNGV. The length of the CDR3 is 12 residues. DNA for the CDR3: TGTGCCAGCAGCTTATCCGTTTGGAGCCCTTTCTTT. Protein: CASSLSVWSPFF.

The gene calls are TRBV20-1 and TRBJ1-1; D is perhaps TRBD1 (6 bases). In germline, CDR1 is DFQATT, CDR2 SNEGSKA (reference sequence). The length of the CDR3 is 11 residues. The V end was cut by 5 bases, the J end by 7 bases, with 11 bases between. CDR3 coding DNA: TGCAGTGCTCACAGGGTGAGTGAAGCTTTCTTT. Translated: CSAHRVSEAFF.

This sequence joins TRBV7-2 and TRBJ1-2, with D possibly being TRBD1 (6 bases). Per germline, CDR1 SGHTA and CDR2 FQGNSA. The CDR3 is 14 residues long. Trimming removed 5 bases at V and 4 bases at J, with 14 bases between. CDR3 sequence: CASSPGGQSYGYTF. As DNA, the CDR3 is TGTGCCAGCAGCCCCGGGGGGCAGTCCTATGGCTACACCTTC.

V and J are TRBV28 and TRBJ1-4; 9 nucleotides agree with TRBD1. Germline CDR1 is MDHEN and CDR2 is SYDVKM. The CDR3 is 15 residues long. With 5 bases clipped from V and 3 bases from J, the junction kept 4 bases outside the gene matches. The DNA of the CDR3 is TGTGCCAGCAGTCCGACAGGGGGGTCTAATGAAAAACTGTTTTTT. This encodes CASSPTGGSNEKLFF.

The chain recombines TRBV28 with TRBJ2-5, with a possible D match to TRBD1 (5 bases). The J call could be wrong; TRBJ2-7 is a better fit for the DNA end. The CDR3 contains 16 residues. Germline-derived CDR1 and CDR2 are MDHEN and SYDVKM. The CDR3 nucleotides read TGTGCCAGCACCATGGGGCCGCTAGGGGCTAGCTACGAGCAGTACTTC. This encodes CASTMGPLGASYEQYF.

The chain combines TRBV9 with TRBJ1-1; no clear D gene. The germline gives CDR1 SGDLS, CDR2 YYNGEE. This CDR3 contains 12 residues. Trimming took 2 bases from V and 11 from J, leaving 13 bases between them. The CDR3 sequence: CASSVLSRGAFF. DNA of the CDR3: TGTGCCAGCAGCGTCTTATCCCGTGGGGCTTTCTTT.